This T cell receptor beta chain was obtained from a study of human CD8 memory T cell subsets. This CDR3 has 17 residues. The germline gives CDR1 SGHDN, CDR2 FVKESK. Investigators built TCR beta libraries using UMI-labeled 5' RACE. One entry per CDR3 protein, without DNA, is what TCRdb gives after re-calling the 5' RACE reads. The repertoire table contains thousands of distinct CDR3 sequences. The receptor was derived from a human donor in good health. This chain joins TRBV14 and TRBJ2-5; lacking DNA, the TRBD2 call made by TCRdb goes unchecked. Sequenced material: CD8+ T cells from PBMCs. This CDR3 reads CASSQGSVRRRQETQYF. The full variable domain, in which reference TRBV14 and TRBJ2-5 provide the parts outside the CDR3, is EAGVTQFPSHSVIEKGQTVTLRCDPISGHDNLYWYRRVMGKEIKFLLHFVKESKQDESGMPNNRFLAERTGGTYSTLKVQPAELEDSGVYFCASSQGSVRRRQETQYFGPGTRLLVL.